This TCR beta chain was recorded in a study of OX40 agonist ivuxolimab in advanced cancers. Study background: Ivuxolimab, an antibody acting as an agonist of OX40 (CD134), was used to treat patients. Hepatocellular carcinoma, melanoma, renal cell or head and neck cancer occurred in dose-escalation patients.

This CDR3 is built from 12 residues. V gave up 10 bases and J gave up 5 bases, with 14 bases separating them. CDR1 MDHEN and CDR2 SYDVKM come from the germline V gene. Study-level findings and limits: Relative to CD4+, CD8+ T cells held more expanded clones on average.

To note about this clone: Antigen specificity is unknown.

The assay was immunoSEQ multiplex PCR, and TCRdb's table has in-frame clones only and misses some. The table records about 75,000 clones, about 88% of them present only once. The source of this sequence is an adult with an advanced solid tumor such as melanoma, head and neck, liver or kidney cancer. The starting material was CD4+ or CD8+ T cells sorted from blood, obtained in a trial of the OX40 agonist ivuxolimab. V usage is TRBV28 and J usage is TRBJ1-2; TRBD1 is a possible D gene (6 bases). The CDR3 here is CATHRATYGYTF. CDR3 DNA: TGTGCCACCCACAGGGCGACGTATGGCTACACCTTC.